This is a list of T cell receptor beta chains from one sample in a study of blood T cell repertoires in COVID-19. The protocol was immunoSEQ multiplex PCR, while the TCRdb copy is restricted to in-frame clones and leaves out a portion. Found here are around 130,000 clones, roughly 72% of them singletons; the top ten hold roughly 10%. Sequencing used peripheral blood. The receptors here all came from a human donor in a cohort sampled during active COVID-19. Each CDR3 is given with its conserved first and last residue. The D gene is left open where the match is weak. Clone size appears in some rows only: once, few, many, or a class for an expanded clone.

v_gene	d_gene	abundance	j_gene	CDR3nt	CDR3aa
TRBV5-1	TRBD2	.	TRBJ2-3	TGCGCCAGCAGCTCCGGGACTAGCGGGGGGACAGATACGCAGTATTTT	CASSSGTSGGTDTQYF
TRBV5-1	TRBD2	.	TRBJ2-7	TGCGCCAGCAGCTACACTAGCGGGGGGGCCATAGCGAACTACGAGCAGTACTTC	CASSYTSGGAIANYEQYF
TRBV4-1	TRBD1	.	TRBJ1-1	TGCGCCAGCAGCCAAGGGGGACAGGGTTTAATAACTTTCTTT	CASSQGGQGLITFF
TRBV30	.	few	TRBJ2-6	TGTGCCTGGAGTGGAGTCAGGTCCCACCCTACTTTC	CAWSGVRSHPTF
TRBV14	TRBD1	.	TRBJ1-5	TGTGCCAGCAGCCGACAGGGGGCCGGCAATCAGCCCCAGCATTTT	CASSRQGAGNQPQHF
TRBV27	TRBD1	.	TRBJ2-7	TGTGCCAGCAGTTCGCTGGGACAGGTCTACGAGCAGTACTTC	CASSSLGQVYEQYF
TRBV9	.	.	TRBJ1-2	TGTGCCAGCAGCGCCCGGGGATTACCACCCCGCTATGGCTACACCTTC	CASSARGLPPRYGYTF
TRBV6-5	TRBD1	once	TRBJ1-4	TGTGCCAGCAGACTAATGACAGGGGATGAAAAACTGTTTTTT	CASRLMTGDEKLFF
TRBV6-1	.	.	TRBJ2-1	TGTGCCAGCAGTGAAGCGAAGGAGGCCCAGAGGTTCTTC	CASSEAKEAQRFF
TRBV2	TRBD1	.	TRBJ1-5	TGTGCCAGCAGCCGGGAAGGGGGCGAATTTCAGCCCCAGCATTTT	CASSREGGEFQPQHF
TRBV7-8	.	.	TRBJ2-3	TGTGCCAGCAGCTTATCGCAGGGGGGATCCACAGATACGCAGTATTTT	CASSLSQGGSTDTQYF
TRBV5-1	TRBD1	.	TRBJ1-4	TGCGCCAGCAGCTTGGTACGGACAGGGAGTGAAAAACTGTTTTTT	CASSLVRTGSEKLFF
TRBV7-9	.	.	TRBJ2-5	TGTGCCAGCATCGACGTAAGGCAGGGGTGGACCCAGTACTTC	CASIDVRQGWTQYF
TRBV5-4	TRBD1	.	TRBJ1-5	TGTGCCTTCCAACAGGGGAGCAATCAGCCCCAGCATTTT	CAFQQGSNQPQHF
TRBV30	.	.	TRBJ1-6	TGTGCCTGGAGGGACCTAATACAGGGCGGCGATAATTCACCCCTCCACTTT	CAWRDLIQGGDNSPLHF
TRBV5-1	TRBD1	.	TRBJ2-3	TGCGCCAGCAGCTTGGAAGGGGGCAAAGATACGCAGTATTTT	CASSLEGGKDTQYF
TRBV19	.	.	TRBJ2-2	TGTGCCAGTAGTACCCCTCCCCGAGGCGGCACCGGGGAGCTGTTTTTT	CASSTPPRGGTGELFF
TRBV3-1/TRBV3-2	.	.	TRBJ1-1	TGTGCCAGCAGCCAAGTAGCGAACACTGAAGCTTTCTTT	CASSQVANTEAFF
TRBV7-3	TRBD1	few	TRBJ1-1	TGTGCCAGCAGCTTAACCCCCGCAGGGGGCAACACTGAAGCTTTCTTT	CASSLTPAGGNTEAFF
TRBV30	TRBD1	once	TRBJ2-2	TGTGCCTGGAGTAGTGGGACAGGGTTCGGGGAGCTGTTTTTT	CAWSSGTGFGELFF
TRBV6-1	.	.	TRBJ1-2	TGTGCCAGCAGTGAAGGAGGACAGTTCGGGGGGTATGGCTACACCTTC	CASSEGGQFGGYGYTF
TRBV18	.	.	TRBJ1-1	TGTGCCAGCTCACCGACAGCCCAACGGACCACTGAAGCTTTCTTT	CASSPTAQRTTEAFF
TRBV21-1	.	.	TRBJ1-3	TGTGCCAGCAGCAAAAAACGGGGCTCTGGAAACACCATATATTTT	CASSKKRGSGNTIYF